This T cell receptor beta chain was profiled in a study of spatial heterogeneity in lung cancer (dated by TCRdb to the late 2010s). General notes on the study: Beta-chain transcripts were consistently detected in greater numbers than alpha-chain transcripts, which likely reflects a higher abundance of beta-chain transcripts. In the raw uncorrected reads, each unique combination of TCR and UMI appeared on average more than ten times. TCR repertoire features were related to nonsynonymous mutation counts determined by whole-exome sequencing of tumor tissue. In non-small cell lung cancer, the study quantitatively compared TCR alpha and beta repertoires across several tumor regions, matched nontumor lung, and blood. At surgery, hundreds of tumor regions, approximately 64 matched nontumor lung samples and more than 55 PBMC samples were TCR-sequenced for both alpha and beta chains. What the work shows at the level of the full study, not this receptor alone: Ubiquitous expanded tumor TCRs were found in blood more often at tumor resection than at routine follow-up. Confirming at a functional level the hypothesis that regional TCRs recognize regional mutations was considered to require additional single-cell paired TCR alpha and beta sequencing.

Library preparation employed 5' RACE. These reads were obtained on a NextSeq 500. In the TCR library protocol, a unique molecular identifier was attached to each TCR cDNA molecule so that PCR and sequencing errors could be corrected. The paper's processing steps were these. TCR identification, UMI-based error correction and CDR3 extraction were all carried out with Decombinator tools. Expanded TCRs were defined as those above a frequency of 2 per 1,000, corresponding to the top 1% of the tumor frequency distribution. Rényi diversity was computed with the R vegan package after subsampling each repertoire 100 times to 5,000 TCRs. CDR3 similarity networks were constructed using string-kernel similarity of amino acid triplets, with links drawn between CDR3s whose pairwise similarity was above 0.82. The public reads were reprocessed in TCRdb via fastp at Q25 and MiXCR, keeping in-frame beta chains. Under each unique CDR3 protein, matching rows form one entry showing the most common genes and DNA. What appears here as the V and J calls and clone size reflects TCRdb's work, not the paper's. This sample holds tens of thousands of distinct CDR3 sequences; around 12% were observed only once. The ten largest clones capture 3.5% to 5.5% of the sample.

With regard to this clonotype: Its binding antigen is unknown. No quality values exist for individual bases; no much larger clone is one base distant.

The time point label on this specimen signifies: sample taken at primary tumor resection. TCR sequencing used whole RNA extracted from tumor and nontumor lung tissue, or from cryopreserved PBMC samples, without cell sorting. Donors were some 70 patients with early-stage, untreated non-small cell lung cancer from the lung TRACERx cohort. Only patients for whom sufficient RNA was available from at least two tumor regions were selected for TCR sequencing. Cut back by 2 bases and 2 bases, the V and J ends lie 17 bases apart. Reading from cysteine to phenylalanine, the CDR3 counts 16 amino acids. CDR3 DNA only is kept here, 48 bases in frame from base 1. CDR1 SGHRS and CDR2 YFSETQ were looked up in the germline V gene.

This sequence originates from a male donor with early-stage non-small cell lung cancer. The chain couples TRBV5-1 to TRBJ2-7; TRBD1 is a weak D gene call, 6 bases matching. The sequencing here drew on PBMCs, taken at surgery. The CDR3 protein sequence reads: CASSFPQGKFTYEQYF. The sequenced DNA: TGCGCCAGCAGCTTCCCACAGGGAAAATTTACCTACGAGCAGTACTTC.